The entry below gives a single TCR beta chain sequence along with its context. Alopecia areata patients provided lesional scalp punch biopsies and peripheral blood, both collected for the study. The data originate from a study of CD8+ T cells in alopecia areata. Germline CDR1 is ENHRY and CDR2 is SYGVKD. The CDR3 spans 16 residues. Trimming took off 3 bases at V and 0 bases at J, with 12 bases between the two ends. Once RNA had been extracted, it was reverse transcribed into cDNA to act as the sequencing template. Assay: immunoSEQ multiplex PCR; the TCRdb copy retains only in-frame clones and omits some. The sample holds 140,000 to 150,000 clones, roughly 62% seen once.

The V call is TRBV10-3, the J call TRBJ1-5; the D is unclear. Sequencing was performed on CD4+ T cells sorted from blood, taken at week 0. The sequence was collected from a human donor with alopecia areata. CDR3 DNA: TGTGCCATCAGTGACTCCGACGGCGATAGCAATCAGCCCCAGCATTTT. Translation gives CAISDSDGDSNQPQHF.